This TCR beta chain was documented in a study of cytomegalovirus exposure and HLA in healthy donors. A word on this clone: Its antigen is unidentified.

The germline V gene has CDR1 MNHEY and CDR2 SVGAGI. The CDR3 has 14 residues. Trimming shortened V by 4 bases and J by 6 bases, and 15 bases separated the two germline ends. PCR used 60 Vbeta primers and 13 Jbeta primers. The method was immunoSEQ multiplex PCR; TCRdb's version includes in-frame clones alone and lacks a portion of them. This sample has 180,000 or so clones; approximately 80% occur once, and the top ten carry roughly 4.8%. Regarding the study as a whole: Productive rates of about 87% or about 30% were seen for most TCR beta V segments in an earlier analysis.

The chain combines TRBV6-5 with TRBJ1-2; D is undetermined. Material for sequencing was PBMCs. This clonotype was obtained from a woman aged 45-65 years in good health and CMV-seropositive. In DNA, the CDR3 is TGTGCCAGCAGTTTCTCCCCCGAGGTTAATGGCTACACCTTC. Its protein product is CASSFSPEVNGYTF.